This entry concerns a single T cell receptor beta chain. No antigen is known for it. This entry comes from a study of vaccination and CD4 T cells after COVID-19. General study points: With convalescent patients, a median around 86% of reactive clones emerged solely after vaccination.

Described treatment: approximately nine-day PBMC culture with coronavirus spike peptide pools or control peptides (ViraFEST assay). Dates of PCR positivity, March to December 2020, preceded the US Alpha, Beta and Delta variants. The Oncomine TCR Beta short-read assay generated sequence data from the DNA of cultured CD4+ T cells. From cultured CD4+ T cells, genomic DNA was extracted. Using its own MiXCR run on the PCR reads, TCRdb lists one record per CDR3 protein. Seen here are fewer than 13,000 distinct CDR3 sequences, approximately 50% observed once, and the top ten hold approximately 20%. Germline V gene lookup returns CDR1 SGHAT and CDR2 FQNNGV. V lost 1 base to trimming and J lost 5 bases, with 6 bases between them. This CDR3 contains 13 residues.

Sequencing used CD4+ T cells from blood, cultured in vitro. The chain combines TRBV11-2 with TRBJ1-5, with D unresolved. This receptor was identified in a human donor who had recovered from COVID-19. CDR3 sequence reads: CASSLASYQPQHF. The CDR3 region has the DNA TGTGCCAGCAGCTTAGCCAGTTATCAGCCCCAGCATTTT.